The TCR beta chain under discussion was sequenced for a study of long-term antiretroviral therapy in people with HIV. Donors each had at least one pre-ART PBMC sample and at least two post-ART ones. Going into DNA extraction, samples held 1-10 million cryopreserved PBMC. The CDR3 is 16 amino acids. The V gene lost 0 bases and the J gene lost 1 base, with 12 bases spanning the gap. In germline, CDR1 is MGHDK, CDR2 SYGVNS. This clone was recorded only once. An immunoSEQ assay, version v3.0, was performed at survey level. The data were produced by immunoSEQ multiplex PCR, yet TCRdb's version contains in-frame clones alone and is incomplete. This sample has about 25,000 clones, with around nine tenths found just once.

The sequencing here drew on unsorted PBMCs, taken more than 4.3 years after starting antiretroviral therapy. This chain connects TRBV25-1 to TRBJ1-1; D is uncertain. This receptor was identified in a man younger than 45 with HIV. This CDR3 is CASSEYASSRNTEAFF. The DNA of the CDR3 is TGTGCCAGCAGTGAATATGCGTCGTCGAGGAACACTGAAGCTTTCTTT.